This record looks at one T cell receptor (beta chain) sequence and its context. Data came from immunoSEQ multiplex PCR; TCRdb stores just in-frame clones and leaves some out. The data hold about 260,000 clones, with roughly 84% observed a single time. This record comes from a study of blood T cell repertoires in COVID-19. This clonotype was sampled from a human donor in a cohort sampled during active COVID-19. Specimen: peripheral blood.

This CDR3 reads CASSPGTASNYGYTF. The DNA for the CDR3 is TGTGCCAGCAGCCCGGGGACAGCCTCTAACTATGGCTACACCTTC. The V gene is TRBV9, the J gene TRBJ1-2; 7 nucleotides align to TRBD1. Germline V gene sequence: CDR1 SGDLS, CDR2 YYNGEE. After removal of 4 bases from V and 0 bases from J, the junction contained 6 bases not matched to a gene. CDR3 length equals 15 residues. The variable domain in full, with the rest retrieved from reference TRBV9 and TRBJ1-2, is DSGVTQTPKHLITATGQRVTLRCSPRSGDLSVYWYQQSLDQGLQFLIQYYNGEERAKGNILERFSAQQFPDLHSELNLSSLELGDSALYFCASSPGTASNYGYTFGSGTRLTVV.